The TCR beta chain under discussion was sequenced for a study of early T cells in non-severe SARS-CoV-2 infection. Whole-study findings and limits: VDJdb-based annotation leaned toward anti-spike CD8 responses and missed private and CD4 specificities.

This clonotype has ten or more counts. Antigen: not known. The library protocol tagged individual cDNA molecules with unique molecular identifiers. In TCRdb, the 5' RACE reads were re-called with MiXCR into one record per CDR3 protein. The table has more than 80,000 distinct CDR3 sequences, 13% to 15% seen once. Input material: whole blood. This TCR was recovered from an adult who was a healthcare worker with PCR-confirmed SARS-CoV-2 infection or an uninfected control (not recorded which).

The CDR3 DNA reads as TGTGCCAGCTCACCACGTATAGGGACCGGGGAGCTGTTTTTT. Translation gives CASSPRIGTGELFF. This chain links TRBV18 with TRBJ2-2; the D is unclear. V shed 1 base and J shed 5 bases, with 8 bases lying between them. Per germline, CDR1 KGHSH and CDR2 LQKENI. This CDR3 contains 14 residues.